This TCR beta chain was observed in a study of CD8 T cells in ankylosing spondylitis. CDR3 length: 13 amino acids. The germline CDR1 and CDR2 sequences are LNHDA and SQIVND (reference sequence). Deletions cut 9 bases from V and 10 bases from J, with 19 bases between. Study-level results: Peripheral blood samples showed relatively rare disease-linked clones, and these clones were CD8+. For ankylosing spondylitis blood, a TCR beta motif of seven to nine highly homologous variants appeared characteristic. Disease-linked clones reportedly concentrated significantly in matched ankylosing spondylitis synovial fluid.

This clonotype was detected many times. Its antigen is undetermined. Quantitative 5'-RACE with molecular barcodes was used to make the TCR beta libraries. TCRdb recomputed calls from the 5' RACE reads with MiXCR, one row per CDR3 protein. Of 110,000 to 150,000 distinct CDR3 sequences detected, 7% to 9% appear once; the ten largest clones hold more than 7%. Sequencing was carried out using synovial fluid, either unsorted or a sorted T cell fraction (not recorded which). The sequence came from a male donor with ankylosing spondylitis. The chain recombines TRBV19 with TRBJ1-5, with D perhaps TRBD1 (5 bases). CDR3 nucleotide sequence: TGTGCCAGCAACCCCAGGGATGGGTATCCCCAGCATTTT. Its translation: CASNPRDGYPQHF.